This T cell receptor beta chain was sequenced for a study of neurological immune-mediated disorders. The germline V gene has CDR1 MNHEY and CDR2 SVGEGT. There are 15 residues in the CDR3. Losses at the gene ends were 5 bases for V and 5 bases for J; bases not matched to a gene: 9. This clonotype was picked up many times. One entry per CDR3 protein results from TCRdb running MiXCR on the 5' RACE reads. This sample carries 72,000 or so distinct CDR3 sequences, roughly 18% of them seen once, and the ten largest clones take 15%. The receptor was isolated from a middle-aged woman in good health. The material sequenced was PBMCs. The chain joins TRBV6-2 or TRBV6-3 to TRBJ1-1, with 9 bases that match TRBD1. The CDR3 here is CASSPRTGVGTEAFF. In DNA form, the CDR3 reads TGTGCCAGCAGTCCCCGGACAGGGGTTGGGACTGAAGCTTTCTTT.